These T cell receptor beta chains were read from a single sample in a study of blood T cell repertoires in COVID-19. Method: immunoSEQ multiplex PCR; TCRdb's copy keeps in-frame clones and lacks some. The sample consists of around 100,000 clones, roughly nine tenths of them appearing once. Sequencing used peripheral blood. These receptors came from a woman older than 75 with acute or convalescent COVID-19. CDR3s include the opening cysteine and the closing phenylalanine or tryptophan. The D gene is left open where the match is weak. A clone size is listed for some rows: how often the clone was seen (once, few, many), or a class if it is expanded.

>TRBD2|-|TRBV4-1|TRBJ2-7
CASSQDRGGGIYEQYF
TGCGCCAGCAGCCAAGATAGGGGCGGGGGGATCTACGAGCAGTACTTC
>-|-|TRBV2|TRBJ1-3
CASKRLSGNTIYF
TGTGCCAGCAAAAGACTAAGTGGAAACACCATATATTTT
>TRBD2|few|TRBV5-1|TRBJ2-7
CASSSGLAVSYEQYF
TGCGCCAGCAGCTCGGGACTAGCGGTTTCCTACGAGCAGTACTTC
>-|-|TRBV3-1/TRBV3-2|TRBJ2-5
CASSQLLTGTGLYSETQYF
TGTGCCAGCAGCCAGCTTTTAACAGGGACCGGTCTATATTCGGAGACCCAGTACTTC
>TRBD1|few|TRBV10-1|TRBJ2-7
CASSESITGEWYF
TGCGCCAGCAGTGAGTCCATTACAGGGGAATGGTACTTC
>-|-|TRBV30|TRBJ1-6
CAWTRERTLHF
TGTGCCTGGACTAGAGAACGCACCCTCCACTTT
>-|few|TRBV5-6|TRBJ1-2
CASSSRQNTNYGYTF
TGTGCCAGCAGCTCTAGACAGAACACTAACTATGGCTACACCTTC
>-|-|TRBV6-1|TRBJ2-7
CASGKQASSYEQYF
TGTGCCAGCGGAAAGCAGGCCAGCTCCTACGAGCAGTACTTC
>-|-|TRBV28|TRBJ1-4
CASSLGGPGNEKLFF
TGTGCCAGCAGTTTGGGGGGGCCGGGTAATGAAAAACTGTTTTTT
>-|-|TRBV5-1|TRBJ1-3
CASSPGGISGNTIYF
TGCGCCAGCAGCCCTGGGGGGATCTCTGGAAACACCATATATTTT
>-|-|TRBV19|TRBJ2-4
CASSSQGVAKNIQYF
TGTGCCAGTAGTAGCCAAGGGGTAGCCAAAAACATTCAGTACTTC
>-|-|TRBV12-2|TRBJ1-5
CASRIRDRGRNQPQHF
TGTGCAAGTCGCATCCGGGACAGGGGTCGCAATCAGCCCCAGCATTTT
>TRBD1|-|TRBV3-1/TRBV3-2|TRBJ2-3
CASSQDTGQGADTQYF
TGTGCCAGCAGCCAAGATACAGGACAGGGGGCAGATACGCAGTATTTT
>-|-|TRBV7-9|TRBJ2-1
CASSSGQINEQFF
TGTGCCAGCAGCTCCGGACAGATCAATGAGCAGTTCTTC
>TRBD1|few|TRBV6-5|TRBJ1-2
CASRSRTGVVGGYTF
TGTGCCAGCAGATCAAGGACAGGAGTAGTGGGTGGCTACACCTTC
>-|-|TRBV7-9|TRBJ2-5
CASSIPTTLQETQYF
TGTGCCAGCAGCATCCCAACCACCCTACAAGAGACCCAGTACTTC
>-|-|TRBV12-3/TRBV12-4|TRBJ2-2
CASSLRLAGELFF
TGTGCCAGCAGTCTCCGACTCGCCGGGGAGCTGTTTTTT
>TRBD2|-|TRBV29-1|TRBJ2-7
CSVGGGGPLDEQYF
TGCAGCGTTGGTGGCGGGGGGCCCCTAGACGAGCAGTACTTC
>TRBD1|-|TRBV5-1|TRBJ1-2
CASSLSEWRTGRYGYTF
TGCGCCAGCAGCTTAAGTGAGTGGAGGACAGGGAGATATGGCTACACCTTC
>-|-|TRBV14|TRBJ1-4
CASSQAADSNEKLFF
TGTGCCAGCAGCCAAGCCGCGGACAGTAATGAAAAACTGTTTTTT
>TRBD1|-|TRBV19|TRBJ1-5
CASLLAGGAGQPQHF
TGTGCCAGTCTTCTAGCAGGGGGCGCTGGGCAGCCCCAGCATTTT
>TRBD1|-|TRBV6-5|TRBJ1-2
CASSRTGALNYGYTF
TGTGCCAGCAGTCGGACAGGGGCCCTTAACTATGGCTACACCTTC
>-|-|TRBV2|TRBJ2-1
CASSEASKREQFF
TGTGCCAGCAGTGAAGCGAGCAAACGGGAGCAGTTCTTC
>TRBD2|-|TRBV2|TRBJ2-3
CASSSYQGSLADITDTQYF
TGTGCCAGCAGTTCCTACCAGGGCTCACTAGCGGACATCACAGATACGCAGTATTTT
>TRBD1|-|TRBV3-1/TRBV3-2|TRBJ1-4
CASSQRQGGNEKLFF
TGTGCCAGCAGCCAACGACAGGGCGGGAATGAAAAACTGTTTTTT
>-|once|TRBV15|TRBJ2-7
CATSRDQGMDYEQYF
TGTGCCACCAGCAGAGATCAGGGGATGGACTACGAGCAGTACTTC
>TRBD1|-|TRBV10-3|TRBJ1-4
CAISESSQGRSEKLFF
TGTGCCATCAGTGAATCGTCACAGGGGAGGAGTGAAAAACTGTTTTTT
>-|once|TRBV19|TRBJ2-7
CASSRDNSYEQYF
TGTGCCTCCTCCCGGGACAACTCCTACGAGCAGTACTTC
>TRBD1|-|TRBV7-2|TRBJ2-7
CASSLVGVGTGAPYEQYF
TGTGCCAGCAGCTTAGTGGGGGTGGGGACAGGGGCCCCCTACGAGCAGTACTTC